The entry that follows covers one T cell receptor (beta chain) sequence. What it recognizes is unknown. The data belong to a study of cytomegalovirus exposure and HLA in healthy donors. Study-level information: Early release data held some 80 million unique TCRs from HLA-typed donors. Points from the study as a whole: A list of around 160 TCR beta chains associated with cytomegalovirus was given. It was assumed in the presence/absence analyses that sequencing depth was roughly uniform across donors. A missense DCLRE1C variant was associated with V- and J-gene trimming of TCR beta chains in a later analysis, and an independent cohort replicated the association.

PCR primers comprised 60 Vbeta and 13 Jbeta primers. Using immunoSEQ multiplex PCR, the repertoire was profiled, and TCRdb retains in-frame clones only, with some absent. The table counts around 100,000 clones; about 6.8% lies in the top ten. Germline CDR1 reads MNHNS; CDR2 reads SASEGT. This CDR3 has 14 residues. The trim removed 1 base at V and 6 bases at J, leaving 3 bases unmatched. The receptor was derived from a man in his forties or fifties in good health and CMV-seropositive. The chain employs TRBV6-1 and TRBJ2-3; TRBD1 matches at 8 bases. The sequenced material came from PBMCs. The CDR3 spells CASSEGTGWDTQYF. The CDR3 DNA reads TGTGCCAGCAGTGAAGGGACAGGGTGGGATACGCAGTATTTT.